The source of this T cell receptor beta chain is a study of human CD8 memory T cell subsets. The CDR3 totals 17 residues. Per germline, CDR1 MDHEN and CDR2 SYDVKM. Libraries for TCR beta were constructed using UMI-labeled 5' RACE. TCRdb reanalyzed the 5' RACE reads, giving one entry per CDR3 protein sequence and no DNA. This table lists 11,000 or so distinct CDR3 sequences. The chain is built from TRBV28 and TRBJ2-7. The material sequenced was CD8+ T cells from PBMCs. This clonotype was sampled from a human donor in good health. Here the CDR3 reads CASSLIRGGSGPYEQYF. The whole variable domain, filled in from reference TRBV28 and TRBJ2-7, reads DVKVTQSSRYLVKRTGEKVFLECVQDMDHENMFWYRQDPGLGLRLIYFSYDVKMKEKGDIPEGYSVSREKKERFSLILESASTNQTSMYLCASSLIRGGSGPYEQYFGPGTRLTVT.